Listed here is a single TCR beta chain. The sample comes from a study of blood T cell repertoires in COVID-19. Background on the study: Sample material is recorded as cDNA or gDNA derived from T cells, B-cell-depleted T cells, or PBMCs.

CDR3 length equals 14 residues. Per the germline V gene, CDR1 is SGHKS and CDR2 is YYEKEE (reference sequence). The junction had 3 bases not matched to a gene; V was cut back by 2 bases and J by 1 base. Per the original methods: The assay estimated nucleated cells by amplifying reference gene primers. The repertoire was sequenced with immunoSEQ multiplex PCR; TCRdb's copy has only in-frame clones and lacks some. V and J calls and clone size follow that table, whereas D and trimming were derived from the DNA. The sample carries approximately 220,000 clones, around 87% recorded once. The source is a man in his 60s with acute or convalescent COVID-19. Sequenced: peripheral blood. The V call is TRBV5-5, the J call TRBJ2-7; TRBD1 matches 7 bases. This CDR3 reads CASSLLTGSYEQYF. CDR3 DNA: TGTGCCAGCAGCTTACTGACAGGGTCCTACGAGCAGTACTTC.